Presented here are 3 T cell receptor beta chains from one specimen sequenced in a study of shared clonotypes between healthy human individuals. Naive-designated CD8 cells lacked CD45RO, were positively enriched for CCR7, and omitted terminally differentiated effector memory CD45RA+ cells. Method: immunoSEQ multiplex PCR; TCRdb's copy keeps in-frame clones and lacks some. The sample lists some 2.1 million clones; less than 95% were seen once. Source material: naive CD8+ T cells sorted from blood. All receptors derive from a young man in good health.

This chain uses TRBV10-3 with TRBJ2-2; D remains ambiguous. The germline V gene has CDR1 ENHRY and CDR2 SYGVKD. The V end was cut by 4 bases, the J end by 6 bases, with 21 bases between. The CDR3 sequence is 17 residues long. The DNA for the CDR3 is TGTGCCATCAGTGGACCTGTTGGGGAATCGTGGGCCGGGGAGCTGTTTTTT. As protein: CAISGPVGESWAGELFF.

The chain is built from TRBV27 and TRBJ2-2; D is unclear. CDR1 is MNHEY and CDR2 is SMNVEV in the germline V gene (reference sequence). Trimming took 3 bases from V and 2 from J, leaving 7 bases between them. The CDR3 spans 14 residues. This CDR3 is CASSFNINTGELFF. The CDR3, as DNA: TGTGCCAGCAGTTTTAACATAAACACCGGGGAGCTGTTTTTT.

The chain links TRBV9 to TRBJ1-1; 7 bases line up with TRBD1. This CDR3 spans 13 amino acids. Germline CDR1 and CDR2: SGDLS and YYNGEE. V gave up 4 bases and J gave up 8 bases; unmatched junction bases: 8. In DNA form, the CDR3 reads TGTGCCAGCAGCTCGGACAGGTCACCAGAAGCTTTCTTT. This codes for CASSSDRSPEAFF.